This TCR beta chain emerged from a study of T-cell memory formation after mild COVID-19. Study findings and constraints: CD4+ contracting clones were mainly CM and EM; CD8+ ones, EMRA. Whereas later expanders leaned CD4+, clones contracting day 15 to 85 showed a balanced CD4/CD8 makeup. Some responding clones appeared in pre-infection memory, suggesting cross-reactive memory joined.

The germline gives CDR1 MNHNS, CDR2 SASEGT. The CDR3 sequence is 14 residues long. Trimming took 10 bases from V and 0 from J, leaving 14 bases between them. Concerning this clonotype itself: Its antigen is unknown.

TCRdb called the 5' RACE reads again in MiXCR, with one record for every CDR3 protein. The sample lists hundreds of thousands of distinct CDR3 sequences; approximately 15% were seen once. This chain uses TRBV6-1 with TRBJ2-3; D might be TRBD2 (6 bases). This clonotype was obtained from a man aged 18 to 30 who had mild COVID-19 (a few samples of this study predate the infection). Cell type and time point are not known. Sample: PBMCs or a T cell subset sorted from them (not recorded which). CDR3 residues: CAISLAPSTDTQYF. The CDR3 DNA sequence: TGTGCCATATCACTAGCCCCTAGCACAGATACGCAGTATTTT.